This is a list of T cell receptor beta chains from one sample in a study of cytomegalovirus exposure and HLA in healthy donors. Clones were sequenced by immunoSEQ multiplex PCR, and TCRdb holds only the in-frame ones, with some missing. The sample yields 130,000 or so clones, 60% to 85% seen once. The specimen was PBMCs. These receptors were collected from a female donor in good health and CMV-seropositive. Each CDR3 is given with its conserved first and last residue. D genes are given only for firm matches.

J: TRBJ1-5; V: TRBV19; D: TRBD1; CDR3: CASSPLDRGRNNQPQHF
J: TRBJ1-6; V: TRBV7-9; D: TRBD1; CDR3: CASSGQQGSLSSYNSPLHF
J: TRBJ1-6; V: TRBV10-1; D: -; CDR3: CASSESLGRNSPLHF
J: TRBJ1-5; V: TRBV5-6; D: TRBD1; CDR3: CASSPRDRGRYSNQPQHF
J: TRBJ2-5; V: TRBV7-6; D: -; CDR3: CASSFGSETQYF
J: TRBJ2-3; V: TRBV9; D: TRBD2; CDR3: CASSVGLAGGDTQYF
J: TRBJ2-4; V: TRBV30; D: -; CDR3: CACGQQIIQYF
J: TRBJ2-5; V: TRBV5-5; D: -; CDR3: CASSTEGTQYF
J: TRBJ2-7; V: TRBV4-1; D: -; CDR3: CASSLGTFSYEQYF
J: TRBJ2-1; V: TRBV6-1; D: -; CDR3: CASSEAGGGDEQFF
J: TRBJ2-3; V: TRBV2; D: TRBD2; CDR3: CASSVTSGGRTDTQYF
J: TRBJ2-7; V: TRBV11-2; D: TRBD2; CDR3: CASSLDGTSGYEQYF
J: TRBJ2-7; V: TRBV28; D: -; CDR3: CASSSLGPYEQYF
J: TRBJ2-2; V: TRBV30; D: TRBD2; CDR3: CAWGPGGANTGELFF
J: TRBJ2-6; V: TRBV4-2; D: -; CDR3: CASSQEGDSGANVLTF
J: -; V: TRBV4-1; D: -; CDR3: CASSQDGPTFGGYYTGELFF
J: TRBJ1-2; V: TRBV30; D: -; CDR3: CAWDRNPGGHGYTF
J: TRBJ2-5; V: TRBV9; D: -; CDR3: CASSVWGGAETQYF
J: TRBJ2-7; V: TRBV27; D: TRBD2; CDR3: CANKPGTSAVYEQYF
J: TRBJ1-2; V: TRBV6-1; D: TRBD1; CDR3: CASSDLAGGAYGYTF
J: TRBJ2-7; V: TRBV27; D: -; CDR3: CASSSGDSTYEQYF
J: TRBJ1-1; V: TRBV2; D: TRBD1; CDR3: CASSDGTGNTEAFF
J: TRBJ2-3; V: TRBV6-5; D: TRBD1; CDR3: CASSPTGGEADTQYF
J: TRBJ2-6; V: TRBV21-1; D: -; CDR3: CASSKRTAGTGANVLTF
J: TRBJ1-4; V: TRBV7-2; D: TRBD1; CDR3: CASSYRQGAIEKLFF
J: TRBJ2-7; V: TRBV28; D: -; CDR3: CASSLPAGSYEQYF
J: TRBJ1-1; V: TRBV2; D: -; CDR3: CASSEALGRNEAFF
J: TRBJ1-5; V: TRBV6-6; D: -; CDR3: CASEVGGQPQHF
J: TRBJ2-5; V: TRBV6-5; D: -; CDR3: CASSGGETQYF
J: TRBJ2-2; V: TRBV5-1; D: TRBD2; CDR3: CASSLVGTSLNTGELFF
J: TRBJ1-1; V: TRBV19; D: -; CDR3: CASSISQGRASTEAFF
J: TRBJ2-1; V: TRBV6-1; D: TRBD2; CDR3: CASSEGAGGFPYNEQFF
J: TRBJ2-1; V: TRBV9; D: -; CDR3: CASGDSTYNEQFF
J: TRBJ2-5; V: TRBV7-9; D: -; CDR3: CASSLLSGKETQYF
J: TRBJ2-7; V: TRBV9; D: TRBD2; CDR3: CASSPGTSGNYEQYF
J: TRBJ2-7; V: TRBV13; D: -; CDR3: CASSLAGAPYEQYF
J: TRBJ2-5; V: TRBV2; D: -; CDR3: CASKFQGISAETQYF
J: TRBJ2-7; V: TRBV13; D: TRBD2; CDR3: CASSQTRGASYEQYF
J: TRBJ2-7; V: TRBV9; D: TRBD2; CDR3: CASSVGGGRVGYEQYF
J: TRBJ2-2; V: TRBV5-4; D: TRBD1; CDR3: CASSFGQVNTGELFF
J: TRBJ1-1; V: TRBV10-1; D: -; CDR3: CASSRGDQAFF
J: TRBJ2-7; V: TRBV4-2; D: -; CDR3: CASSSTGREPYEQYF
J: TRBJ2-1; V: TRBV10-1; D: TRBD2; CDR3: CASSGTSGANEQFF
J: TRBJ2-1; V: TRBV10-3; D: -; CDR3: CAITDRGSDEQFF
J: TRBJ1-3; V: TRBV2; D: -; CDR3: CASSEVSSGNTIYF
J: TRBJ1-6; V: TRBV28; D: TRBD1; CDR3: CASSLLRGPLHF
J: TRBJ1-4; V: TRBV7-9; D: -; CDR3: CASSSQLTLDEKLFF
J: TRBJ2-1; V: TRBV9; D: -; CDR3: CASSVGHGTGNYNEQFF
J: TRBJ2-1; V: TRBV30; D: -; CDR3: CAWIRWFGRGAEQFF
J: TRBJ1-1; V: TRBV29-1; D: -; CDR3: CSVEGYKNTEAFF
J: TRBJ1-1; V: TRBV14; D: -; CDR3: CASSQASSLGTEAFF
J: TRBJ1-5; V: TRBV5-6; D: -; CDR3: CASSLDQNQPQHF
J: TRBJ1-5; V: TRBV2; D: TRBD1; CDR3: CASREDRGNQPQHF